This T cell receptor (beta chain) was identified during a study of blood T cell repertoires in COVID-19. Across the study: The study drew acute and convalescent COVID-19 samples from the United States, Italy and Spain. Sources were T cells, B-cell-depleted T cells, or PBMCs; the material itself was cDNA or gDNA.

Enrollment of patients from Seattle took place during active infection, with longitudinal follow-up. In the source study's methods: Counts of nucleated cells, estimated from reference gene primer amplification, were obtained. This table comes from immunoSEQ multiplex PCR, and its TCRdb copy is limited to in-frame clones, with some not included. The V and J calls and clone size were taken over from that table, and D and trimming were inferred from the DNA. The sample carries about 480,000 clones, approximately 89% recorded once. The TCR was taken from a man aged 18-30 years with COVID-19, enrolled during active disease. Source material: peripheral blood.

CDR3 protein: CASSTSGLRNEQYF. The CDR3 DNA reads as TGTGCCAGCAGCACCAGCGGACTTAGGAACGAGCAGTACTTC. The chain recombines TRBV7-9 with TRBJ2-7; tentatively, D is TRBD2 (5 bases). There are 14 residues in the CDR3. Germline assignment: CDR1 SEHNR and CDR2 FQNEAQ (reference sequence). The germline V and J ends were trimmed by 5 bases and 5 bases, with 16 bases remaining between them.